These 21 T cell receptor beta chains were all obtained from the same sample, sequenced in a study of blood T cell repertoires in COVID-19. The method was immunoSEQ multiplex PCR; TCRdb's version includes in-frame clones alone and lacks a portion of them. Of 30,000 to 45,000 clones listed, approximately 75% were seen once; the top ten hold 35% to 50%. Input material: peripheral blood. The source is a human donor in a cohort sampled during active or convalescent COVID-19. The donor label of this sample is uncertain.

The chain links TRBV7-8 to TRBJ2-5, with TRBD1 matching 7 bases. CDR1 and CDR2 from the germline V gene are SGHVS and FQNEAQ. V shed 5 bases and J 7 bases; nucleotides not matched to a gene: 10. This CDR3 comprises 14 residues. DNA of the CDR3: TGTGCCAGCAGCAACAGACAGGGCCCTGGGACCCAGTACTTC. Protein: CASSNRQGPGTQYF.

V usage is TRBV7-2 and J usage is TRBJ2-5; D possibly corresponds to TRBD1 (6 bases). Between the trimmed V and J ends, which lost 1 base and 4 bases, there was a span of 13 bases. CDR3 size: 15 residues. Germline values: CDR1 SGHTA, CDR2 FQGNSA. The CDR3 DNA sequence: TGTGCCAGCAGCTTAGGGGGGCCCGAGGGAGAGACCCAGTACTTC. Its protein product is CASSLGGPEGETQYF.

This clone has a count of ten or more. The sample holds other DNA sequences that translate to the same CDR3. The V call is TRBV7-9, the J call TRBJ2-6; a possible D gene is TRBD1 (6 bases). The V gene lost 0 bases and the J gene lost 0 bases, with 9 bases spanning the gap. Germline V gene sequence: CDR1 SEHNR, CDR2 FQNEAQ (reference sequence). The CDR3 length is 17 residues. As DNA, the CDR3 is TGTGCCAGCAGCTTAGCGGGGACACCCTCTGGGGCCAACGTCCTGACTTTC. Its protein product is CASSLAGTPSGANVLTF.

CDR3 in DNA: TGCGCCAGCAGCTTGGGGCTAGCGGGAGGGTTCTCCTACAATGAGCAGTTCTTC. It yields the protein CASSLGLAGGFSYNEQFF. The chain links TRBV5-1 to TRBJ2-1, with 12 bases fitting TRBD2. J gave up 0 bases and V 0 bases, and 4 bases lay outside the gene matches. CDR3 length: 18 residues. Germline assignment: CDR1 SGHRS and CDR2 YFSETQ.

This clone has more than one count but fewer than ten. This rearrangement joins TRBV13 to TRBJ1-6; no definite D call. V shed 3 bases and J shed 10 bases, with 13 bases lying between them. The CDR3 runs 14 residues. The germline CDR1 and CDR2 sequences are PRHDT and FYEKMQ (reference sequence). The CDR3 nucleotides read TGTGCCAGCAGCTTCTGGACTGGTGGATCACCCCTCCACTTT. Its translation is CASSFWTGGSPLHF.

This chain connects TRBV5-1 to TRBJ1-2; D is perhaps TRBD1 (6 bases). The germline V gene encodes CDR1 SGHRS and CDR2 YFSETQ. This CDR3 has 14 amino acids. V lost 6 bases and J 2 bases, leaving 14 bases between the germline ends. The CDR3 loop is CASTPARGNYGYTF. In DNA, the CDR3 is TGCGCCAGCACCCCGGCCAGGGGAAACTATGGCTACACCTTC.

This clone was seen once. The chain links TRBV5-1 to TRBJ2-1, with D perhaps matching TRBD2 (6 bases). From germline, CDR1 is SGHRS and CDR2 YFSETQ. The CDR3 has 15 amino acids. Trimming took 5 bases from V and 5 from J, leaving 17 bases between them. In DNA form, the CDR3 reads TGCGCCAGCAGAAGGGTCACGGGAGAAGACAATGAGCAGTTCTTC. Protein sequence: CASRRVTGEDNEQFF.

V is TRBV11-2 and J is TRBJ1-5; unclear D gene. Germline loops: CDR1 SGHAT, CDR2 FQNNGV. The germline V and J ends were trimmed by 0 bases and 15 bases, with 18 bases remaining between them. The CDR3 runs to 14 residues. Here the CDR3 DNA reads TGTGCCAGCAGCTTAGATGAGCGGACGGCCCCTCGGCATTTT. Amino acids: CASSLDERTAPRHF.

This clone was seen more than once but under ten times. V usage is TRBV5-5 and J usage is TRBJ2-1; 14 bases align to TRBD2. This CDR3 is 16 amino acids long. Germline CDR1 and CDR2: SGHKS and YYEKEE (reference sequence). The V and J ends lost 1 base and 7 bases, in that order; junction bases with no gene match: 4. CDR3 sequence reads: CASSLTGTSGRNEQFF. The CDR3 region has the DNA TGTGCCAGCAGCTTGACCGGGACTAGCGGGAGAAATGAGCAGTTCTTC. Combining the CDR3 with reference TRBV5-5 and TRBJ2-1 gives the whole variable domain DAGVTQSPTHLIKTRGQQVTLRCSPISGHKSVSWYQQVLGQGPQFIFQYYEKEERGRGNFPDRFSARQFPNYSSELNVNALLLGDSALYLCASSLTGTSGRNEQFFGPGTRLTVL.

The rearrangement joins TRBV19 to TRBJ2-5; 8 nucleotides align to TRBD2. The CDR3 runs to 16 residues. In germline, CDR1 is LNHDA, CDR2 SQIVND (reference sequence). V shed 6 bases, J shed 1 base, and the junction held 10 bases outside the gene matches. The chain's CDR3 is CASRRGGGGTQETQYF. The CDR3 DNA reads TGTGCCAGTAGACGGGGGGGTGGAGGGACCCAAGAGACCCAGTACTTC. Together with reference TRBV19 and TRBJ2-5, the CDR3 gives the full variable domain: DGGITQSPKYLFRKEGQNVTLSCEQNLNHDAMYWYRQDPGQGLRLIYYSQIVNDFQKGDIAEGYSVSREKKESFPLTVTSAQKNPTAFYLCASRRGGGGTQETQYFGPGTRLLVL.

In this sample, this clone turned up a few times. The chain employs TRBV3-1 (or the pseudogene TRBV3-2) and TRBJ2-2; tentatively, D is TRBD2 (6 bases). Germline V gene data show CDR1 as LGHDT and CDR2 as YNNKEL (reference sequence). V lost 6 bases to trimming and J lost 2 bases, with 16 bases between them. This CDR3 is built from 16 residues. CDR3 coding DNA: TGTGCCAGCAGGCCAGAGCGCGGGACTAACACCGGGGAGCTGTTTTTT. Protein sequence: CASRPERGTNTGELFF.

This chain links TRBV19 with TRBJ1-1, with 8 bases fitting TRBD1. Germline lookup yields CDR1 LNHDA and CDR2 SQIVND (reference sequence). The J segment lost 2 bases and the V segment lost 5 bases, leaving 7 bases of the junction unmatched. The CDR3 consists of 15 residues. The CDR3 region is CASSLTGTGNTEAFF. The CDR3 nucleotides are TGTGCCAGTAGTTTGACAGGGACAGGAAACACTGAAGCTTTCTTT.

The chain links TRBV6-6 to TRBJ2-2; 10 bases agree with TRBD2. The V and J ends lost 2 bases and 3 bases, in that order; junction bases with no gene match: 3. Germline values: CDR1 MNHNY, CDR2 SVGAGI (reference sequence). The CDR3 has 16 amino acids. CDR3 amino acids: CASSYTSGVYTGELFF. CDR3 DNA sequence: TGTGCCAGCAGTTACACTAGCGGGGTCTACACCGGGGAGCTGTTTTTT.

This chain joins TRBV24-1 and TRBJ2-2; 9 positions match TRBD1. In germline, CDR1 is KGHDR, CDR2 SFDVKD. This CDR3 has 14 residues. V was pared by 7 bases and J by 3 bases, with 2 bases of the junction left unmatched. The CDR3 spells CATRGTGYTGELFF. CDR3 DNA: TGTGCCACCAGAGGGACAGGGTACACCGGGGAGCTGTTTTTT.

V gene TRBV2 combines with J gene TRBJ2-7; 11 bases agree with TRBD1. Germline lookup yields CDR1 SNHLY and CDR2 FYNNEI. The CDR3 sequence is 14 residues long. J lost 5 bases, V lost 6 bases, and 6 bases had no gene match. This chain's CDR3 is CASSAGTGGHEQYF. Written as DNA, the CDR3 is TGTGCCAGCAGCGCGGGGACAGGGGGACACGAGCAGTACTTC.

This clone was counted a single time. The genes are TRBV7-6 and TRBJ2-1; 7 bases match TRBD2. The germline CDR1 and CDR2 sequences are SGHVS and FNYEAQ. This CDR3 spans 20 amino acids. After removal of 1 base from V and 6 bases from J, the junction contained 21 bases not matched to a gene. For the CDR3, the DNA is TGTGCCAGCAGCTTAGTACGACCCGCCACCGCGGGAGTAGGAGGCAATGAGCAGTTCTTC. Residues: CASSLVRPATAGVGGNEQFF.

Points on this clone: This specimen includes other DNA sequences encoding the same CDR3. The CDR3 here is CATSDPRDRSYEQYF. The CDR3, as DNA: TGTGCCACCAGTGATCCCCGGGACAGATCCTACGAGCAGTACTTC. The genes are TRBV24-1 and TRBJ2-7; 7 bases map to TRBD1. With V trimmed by 3 bases and J by 1 base, 5 bases remained unmatched. The CDR3 has 15 residues. Germline-derived CDR1 and CDR2 are KGHDR and SFDVKD.

In this sample, this clone turned up once. This chain links TRBV6-6 with TRBJ2-3; TRBD1 matches 9 bases. The CDR3 is 15 residues long. Germline V gene lookup returns CDR1 MNHNY and CDR2 SVGAGI (reference sequence). Trimming removed 0 bases from V and 3 bases from J; junction bases left unmatched: 1. CDR3 sequence: CASSYSGTGTDTQYF. The DNA of the CDR3 is TGTGCCAGCAGTTACTCCGGGACAGGGACAGATACGCAGTATTTT.

The chain employs TRBV6-1 and TRBJ1-2; no clear D. CDR3 length: 13 amino acids. The V end was cut by 2 bases, the J end by 5 bases, with 9 bases between. Germline V CDR1 and CDR2: MNHNS, SASEGT. The CDR3 sequence: CASSEPGRYGYTF. In nucleotides, the CDR3 is TGTGCCAGCAGTGAACCGGGGAGATATGGCTACACCTTC.

The chain is built from TRBV4-3 and TRBJ2-3; TRBD2 is a possible D gene (5 bases). The germline CDR1 and CDR2 sequences are LGHNA and YSLEER. V dropped 2 bases and J dropped 5 bases, with 14 bases sitting between them. The CDR3 runs 15 residues. The CDR3 DNA reads TGCGCCAGCAGCCAAAGACCGGGGATTGGAGATACGCAGTATTTT. Its protein is CASSQRPGIGDTQYF.

The chain uses TRBV29-1 and TRBJ2-1, with 7 bases fitting TRBD1. Per germline, CDR1 SQVTM and CDR2 ANQGSEA. Trimming took 5 bases from V and 4 from J; bases not matched to a gene: 8. The CDR3 is 14 residues long. CDR3 bases: TGCAGCGTTAAAACGGGACAGCTTTACAATGAGCAGTTCTTC. This codes for CSVKTGQLYNEQFF.